This TCR beta chain is drawn from a study of cytomegalovirus exposure and HLA in healthy donors. Study-level results: 150 or so TCR beta chains were listed as cytomegalovirus-associated. Among the most significant clusters, several appeared linked to common viral pathogens in a later analysis.

It was with 60 Vbeta and 13 Jbeta primers that the PCR ran. TCRdb keeps only in-frame clones here, not all; method: immunoSEQ multiplex PCR. The repertoire holds 190,000 or so clones, 80% seen once, with about 0.64% in the top ten. Note on this clone: Its target is not known.

Sequencing used PBMCs. This TCR was recovered from a boy aged 10-17 years in good health and CMV-seronegative.

The CDR3 loop is CASSAGQTLYGYTF. In nucleotides, the CDR3 is TGCGCCAGCAGCGCGGGACAGACTCTCTATGGCTACACCTTC. The rearrangement links TRBV5-1 to TRBJ1-2, with TRBD1 identical over 7 bases. The CDR3 is made up of 14 amino acids. J was trimmed by 4 bases and V by 4 bases; bases with no gene match: 7. Germline assignment: CDR1 SGHRS and CDR2 YFSETQ.